A single sample gave rise to the 5 T cell receptor beta chains below, sequenced in a study of cytomegalovirus exposure and HLA in healthy donors. PCR employed 60 Vbeta and 13 Jbeta primers. The repertoire was sequenced with immunoSEQ multiplex PCR; TCRdb's copy has only in-frame clones and lacks some. The table has 150,000 or so clones, more than 65% seen once; the top ten hold 9% to 10%. The sample consisted of PBMCs. Source of these receptors: a man aged 18 to 30 in good health and CMV-seropositive.

The chain is built from TRBV15 and TRBJ2-2; TRBD1 matches 10 bases. Germline CDR1 is LNHNV and CDR2 is YYDKDF (reference sequence). The V and J ends lost 4 bases and 7 bases, in that order; junction bases with no gene match: 6. The CDR3 loop spans 15 amino acids. CDR3 sequence (DNA): TGTGCCACCAGCACCGACAGGGGGCCTGGCGGGGAGCTGTTTTTT. The encoded protein is CATSTDRGPGGELFF.

The chain combines TRBV27 with TRBJ1-4; possible D gene TRBD1, 6 bases. CDR3 length: 16 amino acids. Germline V lookup: CDR1 MNHEY, CDR2 SMNVEV (reference sequence). The V end was cut by 4 bases, the J end by 0 bases, with 12 bases between. CDR3 region: CASSSTGRATNEKLFF. The CDR3 nucleotides are TGTGCCAGCAGTTCTACAGGGCGTGCAACTAATGAAAAACTGTTTTTT.

This clone was detected once. V and J are TRBV6-5 and TRBJ1-1; 8 positions agree with TRBD1. Germline CDR1 and CDR2: MNHEY and SVGAGI. The CDR3 is made up of 16 amino acids. Trimming took 4 bases from V and 5 from J; bases not matched to a gene: 12. DNA for the CDR3: TGTGCCAGCAGTTCATCCCGGACAGGGAGGGGGACTGAAGCTTTCTTT. It specifies CASSSSRTGRGTEAFF.

The DNA for the CDR3 is TGTGCTAGTGGTTTGGTACTCGGGGATGTGAGGGACAGGGTACGTGGCTACACCTTC. It is translated as CASGLVLGDVRDRVRGYTF. The rearrangement joins TRBV12-5 to TRBJ1-2, with TRBD1 matching over 9 bases. Trimming took 0 bases from V and 7 from J; bases not matched to a gene: 18. Per the germline V gene, CDR1 is LGHNT and CDR2 is FRNRAP. The CDR3 has 19 amino acids.

This sequence joins TRBV7-8 and TRBJ2-2; 8 positions match TRBD2. V trimming: 4 bases; J trimming: 6 bases; junction bases outside the gene matches: 7. Germline V gives CDR1 SGHVS, CDR2 FQNEAQ. This CDR3 has 15 amino acids. Here the CDR3 reads CASSSGLGTAGELFF. CDR3 sequence (DNA): TGTGCCAGCAGCTCGGGACTAGGCACCGCCGGGGAGCTGTTTTTT.